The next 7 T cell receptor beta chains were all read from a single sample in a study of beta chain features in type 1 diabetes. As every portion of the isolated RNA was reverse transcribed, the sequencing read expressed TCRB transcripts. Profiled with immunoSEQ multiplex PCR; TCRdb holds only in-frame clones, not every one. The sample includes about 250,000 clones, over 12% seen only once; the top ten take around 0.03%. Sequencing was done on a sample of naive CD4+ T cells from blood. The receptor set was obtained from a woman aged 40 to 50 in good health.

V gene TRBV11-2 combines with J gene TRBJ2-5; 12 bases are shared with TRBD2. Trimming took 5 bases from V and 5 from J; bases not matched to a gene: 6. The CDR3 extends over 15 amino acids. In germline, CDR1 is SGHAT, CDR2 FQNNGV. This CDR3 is CASSQGTSGWETQYF. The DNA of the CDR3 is TGTGCCAGCAGCCAGGGGACTAGCGGGTGGGAGACCCAGTACTTC.

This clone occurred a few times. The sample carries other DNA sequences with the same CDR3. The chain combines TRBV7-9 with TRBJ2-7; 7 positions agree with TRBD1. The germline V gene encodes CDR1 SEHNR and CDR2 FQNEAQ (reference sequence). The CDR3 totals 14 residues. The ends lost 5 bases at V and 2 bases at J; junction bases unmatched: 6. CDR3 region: CASSLGQGAYEQYF. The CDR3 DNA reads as TGTGCCAGCAGCCTCGGGCAGGGGGCCTACGAGCAGTACTTC.

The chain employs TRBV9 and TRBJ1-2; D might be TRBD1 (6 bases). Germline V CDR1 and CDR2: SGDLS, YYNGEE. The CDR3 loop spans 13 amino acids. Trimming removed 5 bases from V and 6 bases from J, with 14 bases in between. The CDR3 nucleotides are TGTGCCAGCAGAAATACAGGGACGGATGGCTACACCTTC. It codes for CASRNTGTDGYTF.

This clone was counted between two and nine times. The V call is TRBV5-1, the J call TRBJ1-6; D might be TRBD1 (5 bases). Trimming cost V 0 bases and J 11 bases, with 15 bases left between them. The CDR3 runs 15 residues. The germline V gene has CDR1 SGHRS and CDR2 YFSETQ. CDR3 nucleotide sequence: TGCGCCAGCAGCTTGGCGCAGGGCGTATCGACACCCCTCCACTTT. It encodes CASSLAQGVSTPLHF.

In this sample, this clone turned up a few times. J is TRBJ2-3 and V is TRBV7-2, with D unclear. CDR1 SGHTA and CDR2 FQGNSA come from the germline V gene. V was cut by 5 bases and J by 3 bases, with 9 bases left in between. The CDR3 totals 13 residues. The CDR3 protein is CASSQERTDTQYF. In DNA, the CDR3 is TGTGCCAGCAGCCAAGAGAGGACAGATACGCAGTATTTT.

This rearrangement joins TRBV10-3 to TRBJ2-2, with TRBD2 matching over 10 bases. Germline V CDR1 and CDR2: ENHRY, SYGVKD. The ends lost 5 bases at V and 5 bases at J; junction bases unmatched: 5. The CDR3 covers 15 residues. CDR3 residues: CAISPGLAETGELFF. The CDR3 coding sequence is TGTGCCATCAGTCCCGGACTAGCGGAAACCGGGGAGCTGTTTTTT.

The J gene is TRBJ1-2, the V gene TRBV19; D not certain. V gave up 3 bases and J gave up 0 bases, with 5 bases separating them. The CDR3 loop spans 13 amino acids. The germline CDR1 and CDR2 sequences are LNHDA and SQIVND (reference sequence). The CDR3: CASSISTNYGYTF. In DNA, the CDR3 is TGTGCCAGTAGTATTTCAACTAACTATGGCTACACCTTC.